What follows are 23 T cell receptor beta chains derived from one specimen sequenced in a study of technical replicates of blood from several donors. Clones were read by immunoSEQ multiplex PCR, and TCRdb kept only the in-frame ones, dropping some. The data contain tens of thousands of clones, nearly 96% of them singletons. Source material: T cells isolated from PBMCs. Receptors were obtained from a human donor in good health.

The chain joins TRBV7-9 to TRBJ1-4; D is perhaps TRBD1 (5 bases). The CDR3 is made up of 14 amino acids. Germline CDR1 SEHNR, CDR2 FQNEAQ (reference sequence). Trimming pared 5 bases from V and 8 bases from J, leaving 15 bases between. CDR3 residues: CASSPRRGWEKLFF. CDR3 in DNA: TGTGCCAGCAGCCCCAGAAGGGGTTGGGAAAAACTGTTTTTT.

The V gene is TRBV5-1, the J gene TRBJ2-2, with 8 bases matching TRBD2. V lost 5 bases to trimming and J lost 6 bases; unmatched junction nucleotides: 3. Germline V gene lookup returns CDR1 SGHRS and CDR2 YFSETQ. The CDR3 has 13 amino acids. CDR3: CASSPSGPGELFF. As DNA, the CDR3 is TGCGCCAGCAGTCCTAGCGGGCCCGGGGAGCTGTTTTTT.

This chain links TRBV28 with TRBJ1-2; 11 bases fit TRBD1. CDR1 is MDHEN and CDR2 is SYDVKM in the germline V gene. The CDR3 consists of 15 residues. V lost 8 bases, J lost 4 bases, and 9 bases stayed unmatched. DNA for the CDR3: TGTGCCAGCCGATTAGGACAGGGGGCAATCTATGGCTACACCTTC. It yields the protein CASRLGQGAIYGYTF.

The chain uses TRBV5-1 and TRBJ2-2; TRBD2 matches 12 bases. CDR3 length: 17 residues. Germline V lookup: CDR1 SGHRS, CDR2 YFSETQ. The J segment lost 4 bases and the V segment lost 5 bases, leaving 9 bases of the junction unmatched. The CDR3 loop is CASSPRLAGEFTGELFF. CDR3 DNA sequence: TGCGCCAGCAGTCCGAGACTAGCGGGAGAGTTCACCGGGGAGCTGTTTTTT.

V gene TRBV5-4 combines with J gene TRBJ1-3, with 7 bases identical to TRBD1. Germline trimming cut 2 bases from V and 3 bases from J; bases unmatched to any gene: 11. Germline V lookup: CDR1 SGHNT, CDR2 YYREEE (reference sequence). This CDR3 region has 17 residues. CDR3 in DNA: TGTGCCAGCAGCTTTACCCGGGACAGTCAGGGTGGAAACACCATATATTTT. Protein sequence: CASSFTRDSQGGNTIYF.

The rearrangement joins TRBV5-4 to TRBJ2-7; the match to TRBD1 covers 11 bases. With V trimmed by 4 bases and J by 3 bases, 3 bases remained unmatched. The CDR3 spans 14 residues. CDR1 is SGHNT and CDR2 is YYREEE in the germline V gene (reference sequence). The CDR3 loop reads CASSEDRGLYEQYF. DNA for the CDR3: TGTGCCAGCAGCGAGGACAGGGGGCTCTACGAGCAGTACTTC. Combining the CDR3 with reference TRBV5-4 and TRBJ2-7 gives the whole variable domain ETGVTQSPTHLIKTRGQQVTLRCSSQSGHNTVSWYQQALGQGPQFIFQYYREEENGRGNFPPRFSGLQFPNYSSELNVNALELDDSALYLCASSEDRGLYEQYFGPGTRLTVT.

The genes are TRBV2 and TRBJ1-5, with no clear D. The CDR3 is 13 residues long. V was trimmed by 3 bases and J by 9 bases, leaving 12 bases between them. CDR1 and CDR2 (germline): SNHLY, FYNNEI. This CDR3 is CASSDGNLGPQHF. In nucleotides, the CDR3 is TGTGCCAGCAGTGATGGCAATCTAGGGCCCCAGCATTTT.

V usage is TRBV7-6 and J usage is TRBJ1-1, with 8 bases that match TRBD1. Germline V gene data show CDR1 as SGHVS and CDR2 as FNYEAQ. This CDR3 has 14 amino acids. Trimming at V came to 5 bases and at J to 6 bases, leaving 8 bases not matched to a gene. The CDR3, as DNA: TGTGCCAGCAGCCCTCAGGGGGCTAGGGCTGAAGCTTTCTTT. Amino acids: CASSPQGARAEAFF.

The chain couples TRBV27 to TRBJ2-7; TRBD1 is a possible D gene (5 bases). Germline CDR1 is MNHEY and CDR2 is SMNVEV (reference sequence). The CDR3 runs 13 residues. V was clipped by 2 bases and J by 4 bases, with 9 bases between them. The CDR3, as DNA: TGTGCCAGCAGTTTAGGGGCCGTGTACGAGCAGTACTTC. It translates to CASSLGAVYEQYF.

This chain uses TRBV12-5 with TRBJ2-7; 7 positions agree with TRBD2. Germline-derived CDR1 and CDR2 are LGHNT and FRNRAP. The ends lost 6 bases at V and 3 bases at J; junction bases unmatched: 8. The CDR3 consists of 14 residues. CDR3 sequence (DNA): TGTGCTAGTGGGCCCCCGGGACTAAACTACGAGCAGTACTTC. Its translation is CASGPPGLNYEQYF.

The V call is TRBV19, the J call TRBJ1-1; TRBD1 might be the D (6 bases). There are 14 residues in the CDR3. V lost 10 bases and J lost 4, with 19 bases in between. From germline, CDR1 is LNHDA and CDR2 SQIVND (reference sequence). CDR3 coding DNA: TGTGCCACCCGCCAGGGGTCATCCGGCACTGAAGCTTTCTTT. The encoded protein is CATRQGSSGTEAFF.

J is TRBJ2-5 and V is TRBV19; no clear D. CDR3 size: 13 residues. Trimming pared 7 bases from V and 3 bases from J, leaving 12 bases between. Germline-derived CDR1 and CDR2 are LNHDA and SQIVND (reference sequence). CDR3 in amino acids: CASNFGGEETQYF. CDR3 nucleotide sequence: TGTGCCAGTAACTTTGGCGGCGAAGAGACCCAGTACTTC.

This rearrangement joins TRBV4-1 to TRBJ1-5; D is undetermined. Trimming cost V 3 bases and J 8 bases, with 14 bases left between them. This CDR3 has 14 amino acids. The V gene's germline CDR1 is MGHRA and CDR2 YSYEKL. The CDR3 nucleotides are TGCGCCAGCAGCCACCCGGAGCTGAGCAAGCCCCAGCATTTT. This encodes CASSHPELSKPQHF.

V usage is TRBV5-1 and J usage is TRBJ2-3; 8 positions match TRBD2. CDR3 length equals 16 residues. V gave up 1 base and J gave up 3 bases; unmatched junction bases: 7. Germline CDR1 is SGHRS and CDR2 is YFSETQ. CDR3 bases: TGCGCCAGCAGCTTGACTAGCGGAGCCGGAACAGATACGCAGTATTTT. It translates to CASSLTSGAGTDTQYF.

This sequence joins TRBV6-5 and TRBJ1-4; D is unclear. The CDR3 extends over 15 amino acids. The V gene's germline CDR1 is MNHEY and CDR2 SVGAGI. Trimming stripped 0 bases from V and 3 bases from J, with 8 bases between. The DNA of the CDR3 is TGTGCCAGCAGTTACTCGCTGGGCCCTAATGAAAAACTGTTTTTT. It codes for CASSYSLGPNEKLFF.

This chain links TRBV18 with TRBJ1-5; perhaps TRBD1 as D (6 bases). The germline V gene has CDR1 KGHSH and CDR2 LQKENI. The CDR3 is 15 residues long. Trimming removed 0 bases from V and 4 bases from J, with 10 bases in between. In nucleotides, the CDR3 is TGTGCCAGCTCACCACCGGGGACAAGTAATCAGCCCCAGCATTTT. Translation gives CASSPPGTSNQPQHF.

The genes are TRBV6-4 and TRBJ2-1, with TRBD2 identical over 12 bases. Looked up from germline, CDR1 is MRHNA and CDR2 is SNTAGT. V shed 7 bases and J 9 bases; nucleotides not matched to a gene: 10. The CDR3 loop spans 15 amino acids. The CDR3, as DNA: TGTGCCAGCAAGGAGACTAGCGGGAGTTCTGGTGAGCAGTTCTTC. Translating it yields CASKETSGSSGEQFF.

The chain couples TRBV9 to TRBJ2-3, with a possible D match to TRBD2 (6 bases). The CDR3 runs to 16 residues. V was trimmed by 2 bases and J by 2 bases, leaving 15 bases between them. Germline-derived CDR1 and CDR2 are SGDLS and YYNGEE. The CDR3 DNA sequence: TGTGCCAGCAGCGTTCTTGGTAGCGGCGCCACAGATACGCAGTATTTT. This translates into CASSVLGSGATDTQYF.

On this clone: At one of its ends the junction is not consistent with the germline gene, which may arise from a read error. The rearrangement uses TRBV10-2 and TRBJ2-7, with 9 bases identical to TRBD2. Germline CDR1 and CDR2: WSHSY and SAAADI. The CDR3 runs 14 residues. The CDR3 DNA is TGCGCCAGCAGCTTCGGGACTAGCTCCCACGAGCAGTACTTC. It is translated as CASSFGTSSHEQYF.

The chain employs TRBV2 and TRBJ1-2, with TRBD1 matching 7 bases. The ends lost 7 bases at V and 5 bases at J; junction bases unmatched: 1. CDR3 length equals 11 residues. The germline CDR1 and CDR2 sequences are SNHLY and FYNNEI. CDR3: CASMTGYGYTF. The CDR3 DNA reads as TGTGCCAGCATGACAGGGTATGGCTACACCTTC.

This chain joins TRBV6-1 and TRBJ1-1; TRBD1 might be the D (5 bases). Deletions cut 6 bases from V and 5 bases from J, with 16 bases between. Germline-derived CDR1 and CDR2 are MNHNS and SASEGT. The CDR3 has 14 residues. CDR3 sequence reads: CASRGSPGLTEAFF. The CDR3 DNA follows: TGTGCCAGCAGGGGCTCGCCAGGGTTAACTGAAGCTTTCTTT.

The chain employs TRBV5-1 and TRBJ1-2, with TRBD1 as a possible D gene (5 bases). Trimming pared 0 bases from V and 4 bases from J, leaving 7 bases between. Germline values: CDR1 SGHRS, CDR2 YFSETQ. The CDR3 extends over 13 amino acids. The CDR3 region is CASSLDRFYGYTF. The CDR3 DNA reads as TGCGCCAGCAGCTTGGACAGGTTCTATGGCTACACCTTC.

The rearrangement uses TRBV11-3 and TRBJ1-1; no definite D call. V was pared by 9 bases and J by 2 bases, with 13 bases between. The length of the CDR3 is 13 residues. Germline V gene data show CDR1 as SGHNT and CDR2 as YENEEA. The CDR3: CASDERLNTEAFF. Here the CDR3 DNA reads TGTGCCAGTGATGAGAGGCTTAACACTGAAGCTTTCTTT.